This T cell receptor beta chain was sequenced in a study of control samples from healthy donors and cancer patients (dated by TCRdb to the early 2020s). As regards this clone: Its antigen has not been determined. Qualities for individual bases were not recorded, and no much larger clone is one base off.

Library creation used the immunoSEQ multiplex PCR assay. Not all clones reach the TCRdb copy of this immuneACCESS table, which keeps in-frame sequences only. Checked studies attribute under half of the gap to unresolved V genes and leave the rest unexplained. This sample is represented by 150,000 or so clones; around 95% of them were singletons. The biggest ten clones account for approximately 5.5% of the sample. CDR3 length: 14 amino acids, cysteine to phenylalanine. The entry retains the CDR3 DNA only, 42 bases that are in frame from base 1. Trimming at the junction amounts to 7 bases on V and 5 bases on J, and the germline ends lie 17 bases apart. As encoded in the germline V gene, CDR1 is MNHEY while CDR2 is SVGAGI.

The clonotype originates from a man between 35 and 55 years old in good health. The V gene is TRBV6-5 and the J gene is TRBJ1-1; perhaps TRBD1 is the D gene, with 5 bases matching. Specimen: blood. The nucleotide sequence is TGTGCCAGCACTTTACACCTCGGGGGGACTGAAGCTTTCTTT. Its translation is CASTLHLGGTEAFF.